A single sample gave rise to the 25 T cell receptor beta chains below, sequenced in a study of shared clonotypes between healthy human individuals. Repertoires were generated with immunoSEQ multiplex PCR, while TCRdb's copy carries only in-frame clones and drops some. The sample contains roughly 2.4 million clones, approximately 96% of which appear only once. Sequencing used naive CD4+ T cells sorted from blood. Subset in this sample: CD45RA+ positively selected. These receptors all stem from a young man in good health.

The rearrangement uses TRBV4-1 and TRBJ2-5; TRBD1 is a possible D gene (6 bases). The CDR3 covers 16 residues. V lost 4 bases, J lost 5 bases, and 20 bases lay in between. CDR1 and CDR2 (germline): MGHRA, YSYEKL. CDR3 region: CASSPRQGGRTETQYF. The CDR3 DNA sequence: TGCGCCAGCAGCCCCAGGCAAGGGGGAAGAACGGAGACCCAGTACTTC.

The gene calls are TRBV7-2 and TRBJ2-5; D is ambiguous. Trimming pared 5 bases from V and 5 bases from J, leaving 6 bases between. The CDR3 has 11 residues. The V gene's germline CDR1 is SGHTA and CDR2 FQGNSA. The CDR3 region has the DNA TGTGCCAGCAGCACAAAGGAGACCCAGTACTTC. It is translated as CASSTKETQYF.

CDR3 in amino acids: CASGGASDEQYF. The CDR3 coding sequence is TGTGCCAGCGGGGGGGCGAGCGACGAGCAGTACTTC. V usage is TRBV28 and J usage is TRBJ2-7; D perhaps matches TRBD2 (7 bases). Germline CDR1 MDHEN, CDR2 SYDVKM. This CDR3 comprises 12 residues. Trimming stripped 8 bases from V and 5 bases from J, with 13 bases between.

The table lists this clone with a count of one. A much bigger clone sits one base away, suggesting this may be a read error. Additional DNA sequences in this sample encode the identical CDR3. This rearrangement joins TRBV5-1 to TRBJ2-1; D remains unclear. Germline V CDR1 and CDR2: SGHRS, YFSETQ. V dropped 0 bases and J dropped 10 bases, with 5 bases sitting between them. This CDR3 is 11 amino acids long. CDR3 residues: CASSLEYEQFF. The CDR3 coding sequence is TGCGCCAGCAGCTTGGAATACGAGCAGTTCTTC.

The CDR3 here is CASRRDYNQPQHF. CDR3 DNA sequence: TGTGCCAGTAGACGGGATTACAATCAGCCCCAGCATTTT. The rearrangement joins TRBV19 to TRBJ1-5, with no clear D. Germline V CDR1 and CDR2: LNHDA, SQIVND (reference sequence). Trimming took off 6 bases at V and 3 bases at J, with 9 bases between the two ends. The CDR3 runs 13 residues.

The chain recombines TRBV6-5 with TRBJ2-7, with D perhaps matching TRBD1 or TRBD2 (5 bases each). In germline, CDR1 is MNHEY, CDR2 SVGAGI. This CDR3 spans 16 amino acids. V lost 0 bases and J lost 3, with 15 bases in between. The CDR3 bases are TGTGCCAGCAGTTACTCGATTATTCGAGGGGACTACGAGCAGTACTTC. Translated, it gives CASSYSIIRGDYEQYF.

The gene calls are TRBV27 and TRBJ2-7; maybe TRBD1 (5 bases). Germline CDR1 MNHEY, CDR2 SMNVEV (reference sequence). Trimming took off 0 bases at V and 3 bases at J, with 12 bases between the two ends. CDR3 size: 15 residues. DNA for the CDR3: TGTGCCAGCAGTTTATCTATCGTGGGGCACTACGAGCAGTACTTC. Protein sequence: CASSLSIVGHYEQYF.

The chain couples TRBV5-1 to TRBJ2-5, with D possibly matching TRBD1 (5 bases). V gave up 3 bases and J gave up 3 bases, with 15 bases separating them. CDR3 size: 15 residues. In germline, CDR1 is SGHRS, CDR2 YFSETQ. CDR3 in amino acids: CASSWGYETEETQYF. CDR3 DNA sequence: TGCGCCAGCAGCTGGGGCTATGAGACGGAAGAGACCCAGTACTTC.

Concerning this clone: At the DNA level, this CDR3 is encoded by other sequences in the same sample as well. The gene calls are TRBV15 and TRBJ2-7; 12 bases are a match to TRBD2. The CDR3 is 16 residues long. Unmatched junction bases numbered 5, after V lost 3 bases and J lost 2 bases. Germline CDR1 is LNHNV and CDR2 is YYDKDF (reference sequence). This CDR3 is CATSRGGLAGTYEQYF. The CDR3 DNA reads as TGTGCCACCAGCAGGGGTGGACTAGCGGGAACCTACGAGCAGTACTTC. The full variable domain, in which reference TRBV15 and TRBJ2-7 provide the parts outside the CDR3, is DAMVIQNPRYQVTQFGKPVTLSCSQTLNHNVMYWYQQKSSQAPKLLFHYYDKDFNNEADTPDNFQSRRPNTSFCFLDIRSPGLGDTAMYLCATSRGGLAGTYEQYFGPGTRLTVT.

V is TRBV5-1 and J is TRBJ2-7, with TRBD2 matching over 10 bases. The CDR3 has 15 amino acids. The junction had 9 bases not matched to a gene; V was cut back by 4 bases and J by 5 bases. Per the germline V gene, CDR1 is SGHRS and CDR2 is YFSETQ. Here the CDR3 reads CASSDRAGGPHEQYF. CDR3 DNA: TGCGCCAGCAGCGACCGAGCGGGAGGGCCGCACGAGCAGTACTTC.

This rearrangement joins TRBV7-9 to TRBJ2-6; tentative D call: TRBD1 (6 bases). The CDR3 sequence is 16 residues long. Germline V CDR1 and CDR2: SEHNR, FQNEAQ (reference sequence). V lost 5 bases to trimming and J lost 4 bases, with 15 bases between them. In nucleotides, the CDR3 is TGTGCCAGCAGCCAACTCCAGGGGATCGGGGCCAACGTCCTGACTTTC. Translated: CASSQLQGIGANVLTF.

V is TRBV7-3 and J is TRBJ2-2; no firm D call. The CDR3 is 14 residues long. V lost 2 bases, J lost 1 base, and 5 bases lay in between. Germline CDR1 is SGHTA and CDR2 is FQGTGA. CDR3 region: CASSLARNTGELFF. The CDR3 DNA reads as TGTGCCAGCAGCTTAGCCCGGAACACCGGGGAGCTGTTTTTT.

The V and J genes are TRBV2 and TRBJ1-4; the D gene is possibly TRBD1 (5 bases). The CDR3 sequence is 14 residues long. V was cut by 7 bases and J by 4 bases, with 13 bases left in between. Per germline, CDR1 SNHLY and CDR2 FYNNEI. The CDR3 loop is CASNILGVNEKLFF. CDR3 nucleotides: TGTGCCAGCAACATCCTAGGGGTTAATGAAAAACTGTTTTTT. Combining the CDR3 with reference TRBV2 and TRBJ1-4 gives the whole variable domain EPEVTQTPSHQVTQMGQEVILRCVPISNHLYFYWYRQILGQKVEFLVSFYNNEISEKSEIFDDQFSVERPDGSNFTLKIRSTKLEDSAMYFCASNILGVNEKLFFGSGTQLSVL.

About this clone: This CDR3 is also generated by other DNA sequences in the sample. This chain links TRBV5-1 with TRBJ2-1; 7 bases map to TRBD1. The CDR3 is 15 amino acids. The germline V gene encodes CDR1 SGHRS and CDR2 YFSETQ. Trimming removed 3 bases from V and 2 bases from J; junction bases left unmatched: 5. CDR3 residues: CASSSTGDPYNEQFF. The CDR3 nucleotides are TGCGCCAGCAGCTCAACAGGGGACCCCTACAATGAGCAGTTCTTC.

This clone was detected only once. The CDR3 DNA is TGCAGCGTTGGGTGGGACAGAAATTCACCCCTCCACTTT. This translates into CSVGWDRNSPLHF. This chain links TRBV29-1 with TRBJ1-6, with 7 bases matching TRBD1. This CDR3 has 13 amino acids. The germline CDR1 and CDR2 sequences are SQVTM and ANQGSEA. V was clipped by 4 bases and J by 7 bases; unmatched bases: 4.

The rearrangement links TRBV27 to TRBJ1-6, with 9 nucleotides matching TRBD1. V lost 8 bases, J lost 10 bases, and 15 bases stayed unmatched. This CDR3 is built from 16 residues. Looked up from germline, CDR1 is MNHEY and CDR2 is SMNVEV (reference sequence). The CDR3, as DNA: TGTGCCAGCTCAAGGCTCGCCGGGACAGGGCCCTCACCCCTCCACTTT. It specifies CASSRLAGTGPSPLHF.

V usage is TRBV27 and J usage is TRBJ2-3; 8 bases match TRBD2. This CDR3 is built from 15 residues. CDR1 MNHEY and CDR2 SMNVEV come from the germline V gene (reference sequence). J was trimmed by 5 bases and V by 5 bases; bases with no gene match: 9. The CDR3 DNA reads TGTGCCAGCAGTCGTTCGGGGGGGCCCGGAGATACGCAGTATTTT. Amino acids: CASSRSGGPGDTQYF.

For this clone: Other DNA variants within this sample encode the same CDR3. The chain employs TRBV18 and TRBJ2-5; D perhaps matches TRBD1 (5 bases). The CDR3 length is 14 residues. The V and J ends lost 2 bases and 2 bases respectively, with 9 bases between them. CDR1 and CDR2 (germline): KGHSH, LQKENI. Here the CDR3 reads CASSPGAVQETQYF. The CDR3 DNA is TGTGCCAGCTCACCAGGGGCAGTGCAAGAGACCCAGTACTTC.

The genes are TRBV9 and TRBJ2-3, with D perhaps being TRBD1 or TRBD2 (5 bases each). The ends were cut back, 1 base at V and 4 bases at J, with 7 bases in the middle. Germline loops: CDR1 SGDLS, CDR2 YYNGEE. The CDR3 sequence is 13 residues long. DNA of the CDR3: TGTGCCAGCAGCGTATTGGGGGCAGATACGCAGTATTTT. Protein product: CASSVLGADTQYF.

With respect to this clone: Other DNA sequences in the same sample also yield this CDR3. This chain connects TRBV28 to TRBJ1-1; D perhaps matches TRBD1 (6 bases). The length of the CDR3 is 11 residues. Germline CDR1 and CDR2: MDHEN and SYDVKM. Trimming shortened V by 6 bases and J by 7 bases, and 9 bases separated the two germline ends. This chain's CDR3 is CASSGGLEAFF. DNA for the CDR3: TGTGCCAGCAGCGGGGGGCTTGAAGCTTTCTTT.

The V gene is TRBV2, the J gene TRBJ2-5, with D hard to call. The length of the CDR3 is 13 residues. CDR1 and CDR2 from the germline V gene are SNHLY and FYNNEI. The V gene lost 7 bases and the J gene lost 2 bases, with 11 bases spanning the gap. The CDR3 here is CASTLDLQETQYF. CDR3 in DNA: TGTGCCAGCACCTTAGACCTACAAGAGACCCAGTACTTC.

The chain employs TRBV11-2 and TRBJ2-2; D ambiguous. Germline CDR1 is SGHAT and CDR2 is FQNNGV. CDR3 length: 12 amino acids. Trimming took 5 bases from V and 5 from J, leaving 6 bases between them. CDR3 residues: CASSQITGELFF. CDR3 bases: TGTGCCAGCAGCCAAATTACCGGGGAGCTGTTTTTT.

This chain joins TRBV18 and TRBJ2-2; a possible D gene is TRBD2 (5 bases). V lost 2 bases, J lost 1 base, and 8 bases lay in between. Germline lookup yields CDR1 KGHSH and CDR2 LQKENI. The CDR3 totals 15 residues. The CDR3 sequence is CASSPVGLNTGELFF. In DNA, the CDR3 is TGTGCCAGCTCACCAGTCGGACTGAACACCGGGGAGCTGTTTTTT.

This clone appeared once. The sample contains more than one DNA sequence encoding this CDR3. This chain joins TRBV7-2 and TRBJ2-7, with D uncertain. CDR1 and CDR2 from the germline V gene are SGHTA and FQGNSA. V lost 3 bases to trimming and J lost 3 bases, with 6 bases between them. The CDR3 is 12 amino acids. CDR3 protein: CASSFDHYEQYF. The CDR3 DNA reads TGTGCCAGCAGCTTCGACCACTACGAGCAGTACTTC.

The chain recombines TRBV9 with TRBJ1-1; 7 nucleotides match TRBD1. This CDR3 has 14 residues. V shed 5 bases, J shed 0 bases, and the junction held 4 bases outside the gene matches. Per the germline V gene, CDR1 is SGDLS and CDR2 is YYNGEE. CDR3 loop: CASRKTGMNTEAFF. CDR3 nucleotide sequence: TGTGCCAGCAGGAAGACAGGGATGAACACTGAAGCTTTCTTT. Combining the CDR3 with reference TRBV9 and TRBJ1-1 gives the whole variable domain DSGVTQTPKHLITATGQRVTLRCSPRSGDLSVYWYQQSLDQGLQFLIQYYNGEERAKGNILERFSAQQFPDLHSELNLSSLELGDSALYFCASRKTGMNTEAFFGQGTRLTVV.